This T cell receptor beta chain was recovered during a study of blood T cell repertoires in COVID-19. CDR1 is MNHNY and CDR2 is SVGAGI in the germline V gene (reference sequence). J lost 9 bases, V lost 9 bases, and 10 bases had no gene match. There are 12 residues in the CDR3. Only in-frame clones appear in the TCRdb table, and some are missing; sequencing was by immunoSEQ multiplex PCR. The sample shows under 300,000 clones, around 86% of them seen only once. The rearrangement joins TRBV6-6 to TRBJ1-2; TRBD1 matches 7 bases. Sequencing was carried out using peripheral blood. The origin of this receptor is a young man who had recovered from COVID-19. The CDR3 nucleotides are TGTGCCAGTGGCGGGCAGGGGGAAAGCTACACCTTC. It codes for CASGGQGESYTF.